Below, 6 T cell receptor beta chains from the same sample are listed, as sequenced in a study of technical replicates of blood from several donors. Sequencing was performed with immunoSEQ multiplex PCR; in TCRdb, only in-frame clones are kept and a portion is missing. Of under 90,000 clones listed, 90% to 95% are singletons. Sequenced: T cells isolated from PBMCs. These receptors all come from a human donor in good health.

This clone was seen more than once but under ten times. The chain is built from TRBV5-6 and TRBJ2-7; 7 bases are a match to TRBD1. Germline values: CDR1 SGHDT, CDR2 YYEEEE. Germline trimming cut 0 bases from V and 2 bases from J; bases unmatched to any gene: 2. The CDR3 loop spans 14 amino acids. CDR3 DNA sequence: TGTGCCAGCAGCTTGGCGGGACAGCCCTACGAGCAGTACTTC. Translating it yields CASSLAGQPYEQYF.

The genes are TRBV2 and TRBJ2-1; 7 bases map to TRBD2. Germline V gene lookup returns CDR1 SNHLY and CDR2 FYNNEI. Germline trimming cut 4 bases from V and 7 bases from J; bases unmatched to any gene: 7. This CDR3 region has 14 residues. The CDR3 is CASSAPGGVNEQFF. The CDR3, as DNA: TGTGCCAGCAGTGCCCCGGGGGGTGTGAATGAGCAGTTCTTC.

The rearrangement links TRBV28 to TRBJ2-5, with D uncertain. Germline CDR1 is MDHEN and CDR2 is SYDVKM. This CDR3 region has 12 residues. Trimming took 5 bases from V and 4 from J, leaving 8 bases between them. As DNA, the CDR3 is TGTGCCAGCAGTGCGTCTTCAGAGACCCAGTACTTC. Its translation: CASSASSETQYF.

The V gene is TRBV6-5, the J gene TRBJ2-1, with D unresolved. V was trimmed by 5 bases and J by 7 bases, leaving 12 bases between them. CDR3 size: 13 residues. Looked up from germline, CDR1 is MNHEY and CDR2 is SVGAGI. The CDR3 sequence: CASSPWVRNEQFF. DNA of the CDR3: TGTGCCAGCAGTCCCTGGGTGAGGAATGAGCAGTTCTTC.

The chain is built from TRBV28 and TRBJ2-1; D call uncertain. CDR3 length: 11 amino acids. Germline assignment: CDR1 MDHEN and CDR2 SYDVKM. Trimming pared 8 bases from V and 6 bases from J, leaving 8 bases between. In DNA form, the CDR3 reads TGTGCCAGCTCTCGTCTCAATGAGCAGTTCTTC. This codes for CASSRLNEQFF.

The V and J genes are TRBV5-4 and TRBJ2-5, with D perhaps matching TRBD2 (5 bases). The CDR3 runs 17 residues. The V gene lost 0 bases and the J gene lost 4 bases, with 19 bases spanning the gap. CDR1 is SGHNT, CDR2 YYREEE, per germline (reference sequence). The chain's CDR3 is CASSLGAREQTRETQYF. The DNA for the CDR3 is TGTGCCAGCAGCTTGGGGGCGAGGGAGCAGACCAGAGAGACCCAGTACTTC.